This section outlines one T cell receptor (beta chain) sequence together with its context. Its antigen is currently unknown. These data come from a study of Ad26.COV2.S vaccination and SARS-CoV-2 variants. Only in-frame clones appear in the TCRdb table, and some are missing; sequencing was by immunoSEQ multiplex PCR. This repertoire shows 250,000 to 300,000 clones, about 87% found once; its top ten account for under 4%. The germline V and J ends were trimmed by 1 base and 3 bases, with 10 bases remaining between them. Germline-derived CDR1 and CDR2 are MGHRA and YSYEKL. The CDR3 contains 14 residues. Treatment in this sample: approximately 18 received Ad26.COV2.S at low or high dose, single or two shots; 5 received placebo; per-sample allocation not given. Vaccine and placebo recipients were sampled on day 63 after the first injection. Vaccine was an Ad26 vector expressing Wuhan-strain SARS-CoV-2 spike.

Overall study findings and caveats: After vaccination, substantial breadth of spike-specific CD8+ and CD4+ responses was reported.

This specimen was peripheral blood, taken in a trial of Ad26.COV2.S vaccine versus placebo. The clonotype was recovered from a person between 18 and 59 years old who received the Ad26.COV2.S COVID-19 vaccine or a placebo. J is TRBJ2-7 and V is TRBV4-1; D is ambiguous. CDR3 in DNA: TGCGCCAGCAGCCAAGGGGTAGGGAACTACGAGCAGTACTTC. Amino acids: CASSQGVGNYEQYF.